This T cell receptor beta chain was identified in a study of early T cells in non-severe SARS-CoV-2 infection. TCRdb called the 5' RACE reads again in MiXCR, with one record for every CDR3 protein. The data show around 98,000 distinct CDR3 sequences, approximately 9.9% seen once. This TCR came from an adult who was a healthcare worker with PCR-confirmed SARS-CoV-2 infection or an uninfected control (not recorded which). The sequencing sample was made of whole blood.

CDR3 nucleotide sequence: TGTGCCAGCTCACCGGGACATCAAACCTACGAGCAGTACTTC. This encodes CASSPGHQTYEQYF. The chain carries TRBV18 and TRBJ2-7; D is possibly TRBD1 (6 bases). The CDR3 is 14 amino acids. Germline CDR1 is KGHSH and CDR2 is LQKENI. Deletions cut 3 bases from V and 2 bases from J, with 11 bases between.